This T cell receptor (beta chain) was observed in a study of cytomegalovirus exposure and HLA in healthy donors. Study-level results: The classifier reportedly diagnosed cytomegalovirus status with high specificity and sensitivity. Some V segments could not be told apart, so they were left out, TRBV6-2 and TRBV6-3 among them. In an earlier analysis, about 87% or about 30%: the productive usage of most TCR beta V segments. Later analysis demonstrated an association between a missense DCLRE1C variant and TCR beta V- and J-gene trimming.

PCR was performed using 60 Vbeta and 13 Jbeta primers. Clones were sequenced by immunoSEQ multiplex PCR, and TCRdb holds only the in-frame ones, with some missing. This sample carries about 60,000 clones, 80% to 85% of them seen once, and the ten largest clones take around 1.5%. A note on this clone: Its target is not known.

In germline, CDR1 is LNHDA, CDR2 SQIVND (reference sequence). The ends were cut back, 11 bases at V and 0 bases at J, with 14 bases in the middle. This CDR3 comprises 15 residues. The sequence was collected from a man aged 25 to 40 in good health and CMV-seronegative. The V gene is TRBV19, the J gene TRBJ1-6; D ambiguous. The sample taken for sequencing was PBMCs. The CDR3 sequence is CASSEGSSYNSPLHF. Here the CDR3 DNA reads TGTGCCTCCAGCGAGGGTAGCTCCTATAATTCACCCCTCCACTTT.